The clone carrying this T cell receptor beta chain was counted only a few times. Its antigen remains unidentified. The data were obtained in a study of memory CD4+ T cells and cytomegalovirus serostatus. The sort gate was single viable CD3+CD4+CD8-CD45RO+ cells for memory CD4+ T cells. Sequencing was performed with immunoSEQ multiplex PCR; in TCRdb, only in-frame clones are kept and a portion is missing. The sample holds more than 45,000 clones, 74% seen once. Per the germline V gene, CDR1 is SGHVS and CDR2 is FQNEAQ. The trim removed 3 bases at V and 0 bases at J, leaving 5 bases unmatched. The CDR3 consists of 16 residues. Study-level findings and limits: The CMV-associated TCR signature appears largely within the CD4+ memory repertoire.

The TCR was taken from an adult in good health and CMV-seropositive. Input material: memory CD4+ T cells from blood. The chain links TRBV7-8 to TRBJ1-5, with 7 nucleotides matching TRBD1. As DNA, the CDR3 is TGTGCCAGCAGCTTCTTGACAGGGTATAGCAATCAGCCCCAGCATTTT. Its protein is CASSFLTGYSNQPQHF.